The next 27 T cell receptor beta chains were all read from a single sample in a study of blood T cell repertoires in COVID-19. TCRdb keeps only in-frame clones here, not all; method: immunoSEQ multiplex PCR. This sample carries 150,000 or so clones, more than 70% of them seen once, and the ten largest clones take around 6.1%. The sample taken for sequencing was PBMCs or T cells enriched from blood (not recorded which). The receptors originated from a man aged 40-55 years who had recovered from COVID-19.

The genes are TRBV2 and TRBJ2-2; TRBD1 aligns across 7 bases. J was trimmed by 4 bases and V by 7 bases; bases with no gene match: 6. Germline values: CDR1 SNHLY, CDR2 FYNNEI. The CDR3 sequence is 14 residues long. The CDR3 protein is CASKGQRSTGELFF. The CDR3 nucleotides are TGTGCCAGCAAGGGACAGCGGAGCACCGGGGAGCTGTTTTTT.

The chain is built from TRBV10-3 and TRBJ2-1, with D maybe TRBD1 (6 bases). This CDR3 has 15 residues. With 5 bases removed from V and 2 bases from J, the gap between germline ends came to 13 bases. Germline V gives CDR1 ENHRY, CDR2 SYGVKD. DNA of the CDR3: TGTGCCATCAGTAGAGGGGGAACTGCCTACAATGAGCAGTTCTTC. Its translation is CAISRGGTAYNEQFF.

J is TRBJ2-1 and V is TRBV27, with D perhaps TRBD2 (7 bases). The length of the CDR3 is 14 residues. Trimming stripped 8 bases from V and 7 bases from J, with 18 bases between. The germline gives CDR1 MNHEY, CDR2 SMNVEV (reference sequence). The CDR3 sequence: CASRGGGGVNEQFF. For the CDR3, the DNA is TGTGCCAGCCGGGGAGGGGGGGGTGTGAATGAGCAGTTCTTC.

The chain recombines TRBV2 with TRBJ2-5; 9 bases match TRBD2. Germline CDR1 is SNHLY and CDR2 is FYNNEI. J lost 4 bases, V lost 6 bases, and 12 bases had no gene match. The CDR3 loop spans 16 amino acids. The CDR3 DNA is TGTGCCAGCAGCCGTCCGATGGCGGGGGGGATAGAGACCCAGTACTTC. Translation: CASSRPMAGGIETQYF.

The chain carries TRBV5-1 and TRBJ2-3, with D perhaps TRBD2 (6 bases). Per the germline V gene, CDR1 is SGHRS and CDR2 is YFSETQ. The CDR3 covers 15 residues. V was cut by 0 bases and J by 2 bases, with 10 bases left in between. DNA for the CDR3: TGCGCCAGCAGCTTGGTGGAGGGGTACACAGATACGCAGTATTTT. Translating gives CASSLVEGYTDTQYF.

This sequence joins TRBV6-6 and TRBJ1-2; 11 nucleotides agree with TRBD1. J gave up 1 base and V 7 bases, and 5 bases lay outside the gene matches. This CDR3 is built from 15 residues. CDR1 is MNHNY, CDR2 SVGAGI, per germline (reference sequence). The DNA of the CDR3 is TGTGCCAGCAAAGGACAGGGGGCGGGTAACTATGGCTACACCTTC. Its protein product is CASKGQGAGNYGYTF.

This chain uses TRBV5-1 with TRBJ2-7, with 8 bases matching TRBD2. The CDR3 has 16 residues. After removal of 4 bases from V and 4 bases from J, the junction contained 13 bases not matched to a gene. Germline V CDR1 and CDR2: SGHRS, YFSETQ. The CDR3 coding sequence is TGCGCCAGCAGCGTACACGAGGCTAGCGGGTCTTACGAGCAGTACTTC. This codes for CASSVHEASGSYEQYF.

The chain recombines TRBV25-1 with TRBJ2-7; 8 bases are a match to TRBD1. Germline CDR1 and CDR2: MGHDK and SYGVNS. V was pared by 1 base and J by 7 bases, with 15 bases of the junction left unmatched. This CDR3 is 17 amino acids long. The CDR3 region has the DNA TGTGCCAGCAGTGAATCGTTAGGAGACAGGGGACGTCGGGAGCAGTACTTC. It translates to CASSESLGDRGRREQYF.

V and J are TRBV7-8 and TRBJ2-7; D perhaps matches TRBD1 (5 bases). The CDR3 has 15 amino acids. Trimming left V 5 bases short and J 0 bases short, with 14 bases between. Germline V gene data show CDR1 as SGHVS and CDR2 as FQNEAQ. Here the CDR3 reads CASSLGHLSSYEQYV. The CDR3 nucleotides read TGTGCCAGCAGCCTCGGACATTTGAGCTCCTACGAGCAGTACGTC.

This clone showed up just a few times. The chain is built from TRBV5-8 and TRBJ2-7, with TRBD2 matching over 7 bases. Germline lookup yields CDR1 SGHTS and CDR2 YDEGEE. V was pared by 4 bases and J by 3 bases, with 10 bases of the junction left unmatched. CDR3 length: 15 amino acids. The CDR3: CASSKRDSQGYEQYF. The DNA of the CDR3 is TGTGCCAGCAGCAAGCGGGACTCACAAGGCTACGAGCAGTACTTC.

This CDR3 reads CSVEVDSRYGYTF. The CDR3 coding sequence is TGCAGCGTTGAAGTCGACAGTCGGTATGGCTACACCTTC. V gene TRBV29-1 combines with J gene TRBJ1-2; the D gene is possibly TRBD1 (5 bases). This CDR3 region has 13 residues. V was pared by 1 base and J by 5 bases, with 11 bases between. Germline lookup yields CDR1 SQVTM and CDR2 ANQGSEA.

The genes are TRBV10-3 and TRBJ2-3, with TRBD2 as a possible D gene (6 bases). This CDR3 is 17 amino acids long. Germline-derived CDR1 and CDR2 are ENHRY and SYGVKD. Trimming pared 0 bases from V and 3 bases from J, leaving 16 bases between. In DNA form, the CDR3 reads TGTGCCATCAGTGAGTCCCAGCTAGTCCGGGGGACAGATACGCAGTATTTT. Its translation is CAISESQLVRGTDTQYF.

This clone was recorded once. The chain recombines TRBV6-6 with TRBJ2-3; 9 bases are shared with TRBD2. Germline V lookup: CDR1 MNHNY, CDR2 SVGAGI (reference sequence). This CDR3 contains 15 residues. V was pared by 4 bases and J by 1 base, with 3 bases of the junction left unmatched. The CDR3 is CASSSSGVRTDTQYF. CDR3 coding DNA: TGTGCCAGCAGTTCTAGCGGGGTTCGCACAGATACGCAGTATTTT.

The chain is built from TRBV6-5 and TRBJ2-7, with D tentatively TRBD1 (6 bases). Trimming took 0 bases from V and 1 from J, leaving 10 bases between them. The CDR3 is 15 amino acids. Germline V gene data show CDR1 as MNHEY and CDR2 as SVGAGI. The CDR3 DNA is TGTGCCAGCAGTTACTCGTGGGGACAATCCTACGAGCAGTACTTC. Protein product: CASSYSWGQSYEQYF.

This sequence joins TRBV25-1 and TRBJ2-1, with TRBD1 identical over 7 bases. This CDR3 has 14 residues. Germline V gives CDR1 MGHDK, CDR2 SYGVNS. Trimming cost V 1 base and J 15 bases; bases outside gene matches: 12. The CDR3 reads CASSESGRQGVWFF. DNA of the CDR3: TGTGCCAGCAGTGAATCGGGGAGACAGGGAGTATGGTTCTTC.

Here the CDR3 reads CASSYKTGSYGYTF. Written as DNA, the CDR3 is TGTGCCAGCAGTTACAAGACAGGAAGCTATGGCTACACCTTC. This chain joins TRBV27 and TRBJ1-2; perhaps TRBD1 as D (6 bases). The CDR3 spans 14 residues. Germline values: CDR1 MNHEY, CDR2 SMNVEV (reference sequence). V gave up 4 bases and J gave up 4 bases, with 13 bases separating them.

The rearrangement joins TRBV3-1 (or the pseudogene TRBV3-2) to TRBJ2-4, with unresolved D. This CDR3 comprises 15 residues. The germline V gene encodes CDR1 LGHDT and CDR2 YNNKEL (reference sequence). The germline V and J ends were trimmed by 3 bases and 1 base, with 10 bases remaining between them. CDR3 bases: TGTGCCAGCAGCCATTCAGCGTTCGCCAAAAACATTCAGTACTTC. Amino acids: CASSHSAFAKNIQYF.

There are a few counts of this clone. In the same sample, other DNA sequences code for this CDR3. The chain employs TRBV2 and TRBJ1-1; 8 bases are a match to TRBD1. Trimming removed 6 bases from V and 2 bases from J; junction bases left unmatched: 2. This CDR3 contains 13 residues. The germline CDR1 and CDR2 sequences are SNHLY and FYNNEI. CDR3 nucleotide sequence: TGTGCCAGCAGGGGACAGGCAAACACTGAAGCTTTCTTT. It translates to CASRGQANTEAFF. The full variable domain, completed using reference TRBV2 and TRBJ1-1, is EPEVTQTPSHQVTQMGQEVILRCVPISNHLYFYWYRQILGQKVEFLVSFYNNEISEKSEIFDDQFSVERPDGSNFTLKIRSTKLEDSAMYFCASRGQANTEAFFGQGTRLTVV.

In this sample, this clone turned up a few times. This sequence joins TRBV6-5 and TRBJ2-3; no firm D call. V was trimmed by 4 bases and J by 0 bases, leaving 8 bases between them. This CDR3 is 14 amino acids long. Germline CDR1 is MNHEY and CDR2 is SVGAGI. CDR3 sequence (DNA): TGTGCCAGCAGTTCGTTCAGGAGCACAGATACGCAGTATTTT. This gives the protein CASSSFRSTDTQYF.

This clone appeared a single time. The J gene is TRBJ2-7, the V gene TRBV18; 12 bases map to TRBD2. The V gene end was trimmed by 3 bases and the J gene end by 6 bases; junction bases not matched to a gene: 9. Germline V CDR1 and CDR2: KGHSH, LQKENI. The CDR3 consists of 16 residues. CDR3 nucleotide sequence: TGTGCCAGCTCACCCCGACTAGCGGGGGAAGGAGGCGAGCAGTACTTC. It is translated as CASSPRLAGEGGEQYF.

In this sample, this clone turned up a few times. V and J are TRBV6-5 and TRBJ1-5; possibly TRBD1 for D (5 bases). The CDR3 consists of 15 residues. Trimming cost V 6 bases and J 4 bases, with 16 bases left between them. Germline V lookup: CDR1 MNHEY, CDR2 SVGAGI. The CDR3 region is CASRSLGGVNQPQHF. CDR3 in DNA: TGTGCCAGCAGATCCCTCGGGGGAGTAAATCAGCCCCAGCATTTT.

V is TRBV19 and J is TRBJ1-6, with 10 bases fitting TRBD1. V was pared by 6 bases and J by 4 bases, with 6 bases of the junction left unmatched. The CDR3 covers 16 residues. Germline-derived CDR1 and CDR2 are LNHDA and SQIVND (reference sequence). CDR3: CASSWTGGPYNSPLHF. For the CDR3, the DNA is TGTGCCAGTAGCTGGACAGGGGGACCGTATAATTCACCCCTCCACTTT.

This rearrangement joins TRBV10-1 to TRBJ2-3, with 10 bases identical to TRBD2. The length of the CDR3 is 16 residues. V dropped 2 bases and J dropped 5; count of bases not matched to a gene: 7. Germline V gene lookup returns CDR1 WNHNN and CDR2 SYGVQD (reference sequence). The CDR3 nucleotides read TGCGCCAGCAGTGAGGGGTCTTCTAGCGGGGGAGATACGCAGTATTTT. Protein product: CASSEGSSSGGDTQYF.

The gene calls are TRBV9 and TRBJ2-1; 13 bases align to TRBD2. V was pared by 3 bases and J by 2 bases, with 5 bases of the junction left unmatched. Per the germline V gene, CDR1 is SGDLS and CDR2 is YYNGEE. This CDR3 has 17 amino acids. Here the CDR3 DNA reads TGTGCCAGCAGCGAGGGGACTAGCGGGGTCGCCTACAATGAGCAGTTCTTC. Translation gives CASSEGTSGVAYNEQFF.

The chain employs TRBV7-9 and TRBJ1-1; D not resolved. The ends were cut back, 5 bases at V and 10 bases at J, with 8 bases in the middle. The CDR3 loop spans 10 amino acids. Looked up from germline, CDR1 is SEHNR and CDR2 is FQNEAQ (reference sequence). The CDR3 loop reads CASSPPRAFF. DNA for the CDR3: TGTGCCAGCAGCCCCCCGAGAGCTTTCTTT. Full variable domain (missing parts from reference TRBV7-9 and TRBJ1-1): DTGVSQNPRHKITKRGQNVTFRCDPISEHNRLYWYRQTLGQGPEFLTYFQNEAQLEKSRLLSDRFSAERPKGSFSTLEIQRTEQGDSAMYLCASSPPRAFFGQGTRLTVV.

V gene TRBV19 combines with J gene TRBJ2-5, with 11 positions matching TRBD2. CDR3 length: 14 amino acids. V shed 8 bases and J 5 bases; nucleotides not matched to a gene: 7. CDR1 is LNHDA, CDR2 SQIVND, per germline (reference sequence). The CDR3 DNA reads as TGTGCCAGTCGACTAGCGGGGACCGGGGAGACCCAGTACTTC. Protein: CASRLAGTGETQYF.

V and J are TRBV30 and TRBJ2-7; TRBD1 aligns across 7 bases. CDR3 length equals 14 residues. Germline V gene data show CDR1 as GTSNPN and CDR2 as SVGIG (reference sequence). The V and J ends lost 1 base and 2 bases, in that order; junction bases with no gene match: 5. The DNA of the CDR3 is TGTGCCTGGAGTGGACAGGGTGGTCCCTACGAGCAGTACTTC. Translating it yields CAWSGQGGPYEQYF.